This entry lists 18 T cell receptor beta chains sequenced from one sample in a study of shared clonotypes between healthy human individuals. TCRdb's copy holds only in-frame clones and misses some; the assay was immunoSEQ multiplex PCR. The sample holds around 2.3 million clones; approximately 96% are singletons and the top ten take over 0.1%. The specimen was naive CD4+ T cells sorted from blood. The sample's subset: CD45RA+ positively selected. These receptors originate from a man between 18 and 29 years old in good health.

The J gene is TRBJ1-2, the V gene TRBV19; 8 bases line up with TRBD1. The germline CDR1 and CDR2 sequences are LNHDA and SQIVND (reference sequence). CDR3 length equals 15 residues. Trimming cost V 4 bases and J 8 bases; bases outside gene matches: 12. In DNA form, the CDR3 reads TGTGCCAGTAGTACCGGATTTTCAGGGGGCGAGGGCTACACCTTC. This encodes CASSTGFSGGEGYTF.

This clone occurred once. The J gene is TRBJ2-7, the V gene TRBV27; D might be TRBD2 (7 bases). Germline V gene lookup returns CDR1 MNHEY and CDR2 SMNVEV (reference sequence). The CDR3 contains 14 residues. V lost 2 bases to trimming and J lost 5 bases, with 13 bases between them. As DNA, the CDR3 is TGTGCCAGCAGTTTAGTAGGGGGAGGGAACGAGCAGTACTTC. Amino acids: CASSLVGGGNEQYF.

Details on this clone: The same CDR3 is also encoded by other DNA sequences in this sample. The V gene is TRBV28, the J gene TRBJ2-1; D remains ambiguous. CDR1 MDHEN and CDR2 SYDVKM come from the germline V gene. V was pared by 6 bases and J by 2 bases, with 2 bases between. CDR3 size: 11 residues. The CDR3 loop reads CASSPYNEQFF. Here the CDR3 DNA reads TGTGCCAGCAGCCCCTACAATGAGCAGTTCTTC.

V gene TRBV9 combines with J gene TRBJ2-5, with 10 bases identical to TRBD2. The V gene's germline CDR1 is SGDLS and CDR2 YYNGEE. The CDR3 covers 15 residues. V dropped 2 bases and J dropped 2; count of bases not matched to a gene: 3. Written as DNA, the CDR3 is TGTGCCAGCAGCGTCCAACTAGCGGGGCAAGAGACCCAGTACTTC. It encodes CASSVQLAGQETQYF.

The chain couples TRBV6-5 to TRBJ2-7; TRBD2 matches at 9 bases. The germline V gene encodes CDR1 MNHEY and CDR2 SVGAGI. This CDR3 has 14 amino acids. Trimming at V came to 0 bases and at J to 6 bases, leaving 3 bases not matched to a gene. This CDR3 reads CASSYSAGGVEQYF. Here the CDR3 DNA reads TGTGCCAGCAGTTACTCCGCGGGAGGGGTCGAGCAGTACTTC.

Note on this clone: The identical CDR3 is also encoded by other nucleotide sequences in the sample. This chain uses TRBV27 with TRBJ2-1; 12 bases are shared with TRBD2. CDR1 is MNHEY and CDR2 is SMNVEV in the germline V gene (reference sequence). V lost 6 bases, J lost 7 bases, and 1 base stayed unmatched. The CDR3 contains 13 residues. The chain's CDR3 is CASRTSGSNEQFF. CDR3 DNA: TGTGCCAGCAGGACTAGCGGGAGTAATGAGCAGTTCTTC.

The CDR3 loop reads CASSLAHSGNTIYF. Written as DNA, the CDR3 is TGTGCCAGCAGCTTGGCTCACTCTGGAAACACCATATATTTT. The chain combines TRBV5-6 with TRBJ1-3, with D unresolved. Germline CDR1 is SGHDT and CDR2 is YYEEEE. The CDR3 is 14 amino acids. The ends were cut back, 0 bases at V and 0 bases at J, with 4 bases in the middle.

Here the CDR3 DNA reads TGCGCCAGCAGCTTATACCGGGGGGAGTACGAGCAGTACTTC. This gives the protein CASSLYRGEYEQYF. The chain links TRBV5-1 to TRBJ2-7; TRBD2 matches at 7 bases. The germline CDR1 and CDR2 sequences are SGHRS and YFSETQ. CDR3 length: 14 residues. V lost 2 bases and J lost 4; bases outside the gene matches: 6.

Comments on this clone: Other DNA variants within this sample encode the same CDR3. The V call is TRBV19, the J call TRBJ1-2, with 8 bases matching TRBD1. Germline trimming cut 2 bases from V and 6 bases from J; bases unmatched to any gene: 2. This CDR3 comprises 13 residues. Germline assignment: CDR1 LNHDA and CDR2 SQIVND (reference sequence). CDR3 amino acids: CASSIQGANGYTF. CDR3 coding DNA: TGTGCCAGTAGTATACAGGGGGCAAATGGCTACACCTTC.

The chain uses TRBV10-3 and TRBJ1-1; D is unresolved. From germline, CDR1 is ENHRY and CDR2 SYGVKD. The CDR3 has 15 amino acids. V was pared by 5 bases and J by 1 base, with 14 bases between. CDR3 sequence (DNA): TGTGCCATCAGTACTACCAGGAACGAGAACACTGAAGCTTTCTTT. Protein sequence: CAISTTRNENTEAFF.

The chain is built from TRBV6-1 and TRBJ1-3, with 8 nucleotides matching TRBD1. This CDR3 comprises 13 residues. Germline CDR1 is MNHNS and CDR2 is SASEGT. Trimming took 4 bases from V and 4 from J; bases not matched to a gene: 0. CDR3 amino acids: CASSAGGGNTIYF. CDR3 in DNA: TGTGCCAGCAGTGCAGGGGGCGGAAACACCATATATTTT.

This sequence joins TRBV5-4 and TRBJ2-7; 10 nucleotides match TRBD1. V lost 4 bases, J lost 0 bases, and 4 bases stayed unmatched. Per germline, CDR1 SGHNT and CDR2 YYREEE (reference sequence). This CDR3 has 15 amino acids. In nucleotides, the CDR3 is TGTGCCAGCAGCCAGGACAGGGGGAGCTCCTACGAGCAGTACTTC. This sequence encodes CASSQDRGSSYEQYF.

The CDR3: CARDRAPSTDTQYF. For the CDR3, the DNA is TGTGCCAGAGATCGGGCGCCTAGCACAGATACGCAGTATTTT. The rearrangement uses TRBV19 and TRBJ2-3, with D hard to call. The V gene's germline CDR1 is LNHDA and CDR2 SQIVND (reference sequence). The CDR3 contains 14 residues. The V end lost 9 bases, the J end lost 0 bases, and 13 bases lay between the germline ends.

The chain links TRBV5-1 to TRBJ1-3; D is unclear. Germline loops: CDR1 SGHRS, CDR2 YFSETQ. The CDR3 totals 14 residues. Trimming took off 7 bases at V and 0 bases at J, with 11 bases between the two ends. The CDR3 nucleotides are TGCGCCAGCGCCCTCGACCCCTCTGGAAACACCATATATTTT. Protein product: CASALDPSGNTIYF.

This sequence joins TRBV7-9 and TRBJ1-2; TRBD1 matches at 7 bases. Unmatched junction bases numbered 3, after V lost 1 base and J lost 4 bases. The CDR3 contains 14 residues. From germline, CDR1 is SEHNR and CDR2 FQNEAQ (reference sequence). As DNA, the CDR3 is TGTGCCAGCAGCTTAGGGGACAGTATCTATGGCTACACCTTC. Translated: CASSLGDSIYGYTF.

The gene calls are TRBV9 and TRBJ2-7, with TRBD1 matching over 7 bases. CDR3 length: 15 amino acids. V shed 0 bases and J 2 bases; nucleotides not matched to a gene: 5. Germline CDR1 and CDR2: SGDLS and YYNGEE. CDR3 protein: CASSVGGGLTYEQYF. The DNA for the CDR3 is TGTGCCAGCAGCGTAGGAGGGGGCTTAACCTACGAGCAGTACTTC.

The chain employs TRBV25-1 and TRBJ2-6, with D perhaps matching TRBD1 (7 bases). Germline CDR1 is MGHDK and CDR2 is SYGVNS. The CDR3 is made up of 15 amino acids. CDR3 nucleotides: TGTAGACGACAGGGACTGAACTCTGGGGCCAACGTCCTGACTTTC. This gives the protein CRRQGLNSGANVLTF. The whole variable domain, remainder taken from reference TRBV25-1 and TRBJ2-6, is EADIYQTPRYLVIGTGKKITLECSQTMGHDKMYWYQQDPGMELHLIHYSYGVNSTEKGDLSSESTVSRIRTEHFPLTLESARPSHTSQYLCRRQGLNSGANVLTFGAGSRLTVL.

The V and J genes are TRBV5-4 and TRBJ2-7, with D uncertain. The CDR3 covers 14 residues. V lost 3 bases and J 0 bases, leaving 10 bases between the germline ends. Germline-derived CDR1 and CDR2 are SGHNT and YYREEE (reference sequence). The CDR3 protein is CASSSGRPSYEQYF. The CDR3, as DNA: TGTGCCAGCAGCTCCGGACGGCCCTCCTACGAGCAGTACTTC.